Shown below are 16 T cell receptor beta chains from a single sample sequenced in a study of CD8 T cells in Susac syndrome. The RNA input was about 0.5 to 1 ug, and it was reverse transcribed with random hexamers. One entry per CDR3 protein, called by TCRdb with MiXCR from the immunoSEQ multiplex PCR reads. The table shows under 200,000 distinct CDR3 sequences, with more than 95% occurring only once. The sequencing input was CD4+ T cells from PBMCs. The origin of the receptors is a human donor with Susac syndrome.

This rearrangement joins TRBV7-9 to TRBJ2-3; D gene ambiguous. The CDR3 spans 15 residues. V lost 8 bases to trimming and J lost 2 bases, with 17 bases between them. CDR1 and CDR2 (germline): SEHNR, FQNEAQ (reference sequence). CDR3 bases: TGTGCCAGCCAGGATGCCGGGCGATCCACAGATACGCAGTATTTT. It codes for CASQDAGRSTDTQYF. The full variable domain, with the rest looked up from reference TRBV7-9 and TRBJ2-3, is DTGVSQNPRHKITKRGQNVTFRCDPISEHNRLYWYRQTLGQGPEFLTYFQNEAQLEKSRLLSDRFSAERPKGSFSTLEIQRTEQGDSAMYLCASQDAGRSTDTQYFGPGTRLTVL.

In nucleotides, the CDR3 is TGTGCCAGCAGCCCGAGCGGGATTGGGGACATTCAGTACTTC. This codes for CASSPSGIGDIQYF. The chain couples TRBV7-8 to TRBJ2-4; 7 bases are a match to TRBD2. Trimming at V came to 5 bases and at J to 8 bases, leaving 9 bases not matched to a gene. CDR1 is SGHVS and CDR2 is FQNEAQ in the germline V gene. The CDR3 has 14 amino acids.

The chain uses TRBV18 and TRBJ2-2; possibly TRBD2 for D (5 bases). Germline values: CDR1 KGHSH, CDR2 LQKENI. CDR3 size: 16 residues. V lost 0 bases and J lost 6, with 14 bases in between. CDR3 sequence reads: CASSPPNLLGAGELFF. The CDR3 nucleotides read TGTGCCAGCTCACCACCAAACCTCCTGGGAGCCGGGGAGCTGTTTTTT.

This chain connects TRBV4-1 to TRBJ2-5, with 12 bases fitting TRBD2. This CDR3 contains 16 residues. Germline V CDR1 and CDR2: MGHRA, YSYEKL. V was clipped by 6 bases and J by 5 bases; unmatched bases: 10. The CDR3 spells CASRTSGGPRAETQYF. CDR3 bases: TGCGCCAGCAGGACTAGCGGGGGCCCAAGGGCGGAGACCCAGTACTTC.

The V and J genes are TRBV5-4 and TRBJ2-1, with 14 positions matching TRBD2. The V segment lost 4 bases and the J segment 8 bases; nucleotides outside the gene matches: 2. The CDR3 consists of 14 residues. The germline V gene encodes CDR1 SGHNT and CDR2 YYREEE (reference sequence). CDR3 nucleotide sequence: TGTGCCAGCAGCGCGACTAGCGGGAGGGATGAGCAGTTCTTC. Its protein is CASSATSGRDEQFF.

J is TRBJ1-2 and V is TRBV2, with D tentatively TRBD1 (5 bases). The V gene lost 6 bases and the J gene lost 2 bases, with 10 bases spanning the gap. This CDR3 region has 13 residues. Germline CDR1 is SNHLY and CDR2 is FYNNEI. As DNA, the CDR3 is TGTGCCAGCAGAGAGACAGCGAACTATGGCTACACCTTC. Translating gives CASRETANYGYTF.

The chain has TRBV5-1 and TRBJ2-2, with 7 bases aligning to TRBD2. The length of the CDR3 is 16 residues. V trimming: 0 bases; J trimming: 7 bases; junction bases outside the gene matches: 9. The germline gives CDR1 SGHRS, CDR2 YFSETQ. CDR3 amino acids: CASSLGRSGPDGELFF. CDR3 coding DNA: TGCGCCAGCAGCTTGGGTCGTAGCGGGCCCGACGGGGAGCTGTTTTTT.

This sequence joins TRBV6-2 or TRBV6-3 and TRBJ1-5; TRBD1 matches 7 bases. The germline gives CDR1 MNHEY, CDR2 SVGEGT. This CDR3 is built from 14 residues. The trim removed 6 bases at V and 6 bases at J, leaving 8 bases unmatched. CDR3 sequence reads: CASRLQGSGQPQHF. The CDR3 DNA sequence: TGTGCCAGCAGACTACAGGGGTCAGGTCAGCCCCAGCATTTT.

The chain combines TRBV27 with TRBJ1-5; D is unresolved. Germline-derived CDR1 and CDR2 are MNHEY and SMNVEV (reference sequence). With 4 bases removed from V and 3 bases from J, the gap between germline ends came to 4 bases. The CDR3 length is 12 residues. As DNA, the CDR3 is TGTGCCAGCAGTTCCCCCAATCAGCCCCAGCATTTT. Amino acids: CASSSPNQPQHF.

V is TRBV15 and J is TRBJ1-2; D may be TRBD1 (5 bases). This CDR3 comprises 14 residues. The germline V gene has CDR1 LNHNV and CDR2 YYDKDF (reference sequence). V was cut by 1 base and J by 0 bases, with 6 bases left in between. CDR3 DNA: TGTGCCACCAGCAGAGCACAGGCTAACTATGGCTACACCTTC. Protein sequence: CATSRAQANYGYTF. Filled out from reference TRBV15 and TRBJ1-2, the complete variable domain reads DAMVIQNPRYQVTQFGKPVTLSCSQTLNHNVMYWYQQKSSQAPKLLFHYYDKDFNNEADTPDNFQSRRPNTSFCFLDIRSPGLGDTAMYLCATSRAQANYGYTFGSGTRLTVV.

The chain uses TRBV9 and TRBJ1-5; D unclear. V lost 4 bases and J 0 bases, leaving 8 bases between the germline ends. The length of the CDR3 is 14 residues. CDR1 and CDR2 (germline): SGDLS, YYNGEE. The CDR3 nucleotides read TGTGCCAGCAGCCGCGACACTAGCAATCAGCCCCAGCATTTT. Translation: CASSRDTSNQPQHF.

V is TRBV28 and J is TRBJ2-2; D might be TRBD2 (5 bases). The CDR3 is 14 residues long. The germline V gene has CDR1 MDHEN and CDR2 SYDVKM. Trimming removed 7 bases at V and 6 bases at J, with 15 bases between. The CDR3 is CASTLVWGAGELFF. The DNA of the CDR3 is TGTGCCAGCACCCTGGTGTGGGGAGCCGGGGAGCTGTTTTTT.

The rearrangement links TRBV6-1 to TRBJ2-7; D is unclear. V was trimmed by 7 bases and J by 2 bases, leaving 12 bases between them. The CDR3 covers 13 residues. CDR1 and CDR2 (germline): MNHNS, SASEGT. CDR3 DNA sequence: TGTGCCAGCAAAGTGAGATCCACCTACGAGCAGTACTTC. This sequence encodes CASKVRSTYEQYF.

This sequence joins TRBV3-1 and TRBJ1-3; no firm D call. Trimming shortened V by 4 bases and J by 3 bases, and 13 bases separated the two germline ends. CDR3 length: 15 residues. Germline V CDR1 and CDR2: LGHDT, YNNKEL (reference sequence). Here the CDR3 DNA reads TGTGCCAGCAGCCCTCAATGGGTAGTTGGAAACACCATATATTTT. This gives the protein CASSPQWVVGNTIYF.

V usage is TRBV27 and J usage is TRBJ2-7; possible D gene TRBD1, 5 bases. Trimming removed 5 bases from V and 9 bases from J, with 17 bases in between. In germline, CDR1 is MNHEY, CDR2 SMNVEV (reference sequence). This CDR3 is 13 amino acids long. The CDR3 loop is CASSPEPGNRQYF. CDR3 coding DNA: TGTGCCAGCAGTCCAGAACCAGGGAACAGGCAGTACTTC.

V is TRBV12-3 or TRBV12-4 and J is TRBJ2-3; D may be TRBD1 (6 bases). V lost 5 bases to trimming and J lost 5 bases, with 17 bases between them. The CDR3 contains 15 residues. This CDR3 reads CASSLRAGRGDTQYF. CDR3 DNA: TGTGCCAGCAGTCTGCGGGCGGGCAGGGGAGATACGCAGTATTTT.